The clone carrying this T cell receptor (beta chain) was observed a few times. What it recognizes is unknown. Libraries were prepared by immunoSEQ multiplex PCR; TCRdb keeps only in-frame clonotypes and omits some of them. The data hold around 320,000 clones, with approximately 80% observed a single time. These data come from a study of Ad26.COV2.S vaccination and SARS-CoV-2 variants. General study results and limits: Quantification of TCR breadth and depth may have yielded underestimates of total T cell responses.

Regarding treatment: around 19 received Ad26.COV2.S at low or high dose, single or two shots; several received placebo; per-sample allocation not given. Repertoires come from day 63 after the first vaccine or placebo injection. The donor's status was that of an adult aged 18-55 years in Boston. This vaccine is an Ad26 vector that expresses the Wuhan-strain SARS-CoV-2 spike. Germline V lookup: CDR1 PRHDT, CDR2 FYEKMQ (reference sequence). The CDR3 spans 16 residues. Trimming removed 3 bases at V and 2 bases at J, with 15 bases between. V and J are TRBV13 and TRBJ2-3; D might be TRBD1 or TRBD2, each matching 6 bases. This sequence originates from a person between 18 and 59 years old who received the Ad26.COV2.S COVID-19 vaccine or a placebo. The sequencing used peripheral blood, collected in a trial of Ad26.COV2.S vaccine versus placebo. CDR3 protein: CASSLGGPLTTDTQYF. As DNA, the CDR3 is TGTGCCAGCAGCTTGGGGGGCCCACTAACCACAGATACGCAGTATTTT.